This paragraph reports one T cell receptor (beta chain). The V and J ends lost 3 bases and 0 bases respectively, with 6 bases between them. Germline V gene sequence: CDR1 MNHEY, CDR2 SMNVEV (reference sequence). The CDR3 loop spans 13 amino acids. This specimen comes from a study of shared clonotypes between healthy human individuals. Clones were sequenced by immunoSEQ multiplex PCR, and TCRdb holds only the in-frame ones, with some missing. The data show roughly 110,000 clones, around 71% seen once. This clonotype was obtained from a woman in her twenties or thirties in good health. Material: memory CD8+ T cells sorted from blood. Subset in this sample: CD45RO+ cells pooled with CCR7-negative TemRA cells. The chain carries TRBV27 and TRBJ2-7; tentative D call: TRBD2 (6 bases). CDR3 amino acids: CASSFGGSYEQYF. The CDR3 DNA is TGTGCCAGCAGTTTCGGGGGCTCCTACGAGCAGTACTTC.